The 30 T cell receptor beta chains given below trace back to one sample, sequenced in a study of T cells after yellow fever vaccination (dated by TCRdb to the late 2010s). Libraries came from 5' RACE. Sequencing used an Illumina HiSeq 2500. TCRdb reprocessed the public reads (quality trimming at Q25 with fastp, clone calling with MiXCR) and kept in-frame beta chains. Entries that share a CDR3 protein sequence are merged under the most common genes and DNA. This sample is represented by roughly 250,000 distinct CDR3 sequences; 10% to 15% of them were singletons. Clones ranked in the top ten supply roughly 0.5% of the sample. The sample's treatment or condition label is to be understood as: live attenuated yellow fever vaccine strain. This specimen was CD4+ T cells sorted from PBMCs, taken 45 days after the yellow fever booster vaccination. The receptor source for this set is a man younger than 40 who received the YFV17D yellow fever vaccine.

About this clonotype itself: Relative to the germline gene, one junction end is altered; a read error may explain this. The rearrangement uses TRBV3-1 and TRBJ2-7; tentative D call: TRBD2 (6 bases). The CDR3 sequence is 12 residues long. In germline, CDR1 is LGHDT, CDR2 YNNKEL (reference sequence). In DNA form, the CDR3 reads TGTGCCACCAGCGGAGGGCCTCACGAGCAGTACTTC. Amino acids: CATSGGPHEQYF.

J is TRBJ2-5 and V is TRBV5-1; 7 bases align to TRBD2. The germline V gene has CDR1 SGHRS and CDR2 YFSETQ. There are 14 residues in the CDR3. Trimming cost V 4 bases and J 5 bases; bases outside gene matches: 8. CDR3 region: CASSQLAGEETQYF. In DNA, the CDR3 is TGCGCCAGCAGCCAGTTAGCGGGCGAGGAGACCCAGTACTTC.

This chain joins TRBV3-1 and TRBJ2-1; the D call may be TRBD1 or TRBD2 (5 bases each). V was pared by 4 bases and J by 8 bases, with 18 bases between. CDR3 length: 15 residues. The germline CDR1 and CDR2 sequences are LGHDT and YNNKEL (reference sequence). The CDR3 nucleotides read TGTGCCAGCAGCCGACCGGGACCCAGGCGAGATGAGCAGTTCTTC. This codes for CASSRPGPRRDEQFF.

This chain links TRBV18 with TRBJ2-1; 13 bases are a match to TRBD2. The junction had 2 bases not matched to a gene; V was cut back by 3 bases and J by 3 bases. Germline CDR1 reads KGHSH; CDR2 reads LQKENI. The CDR3 extends over 16 amino acids. The CDR3 here is CASSPTSGRDYNEQFF. Here the CDR3 DNA reads TGTGCCAGCTCACCCACTAGCGGGAGGGACTACAATGAGCAGTTCTTC.

The chain employs TRBV29-1 and TRBJ1-1; D uncertain. Trimming removed 1 base from V and 0 bases from J, with 3 bases in between. This CDR3 is 12 amino acids long. Germline V gene lookup returns CDR1 SQVTM and CDR2 ANQGSEA. DNA of the CDR3: TGCAGCGTTGAAGGTATGAACACTGAAGCTTTCTTT. Amino acids: CSVEGMNTEAFF. Complete variable domain (other parts from reference TRBV29-1 and TRBJ1-1): SAVISQKPSRDICQRGTSLTIQCQVDSQVTMMFWYRQQPGQSLTLIATANQGSEATYESGFVIDKFPISRPNLTFSTLTVSNMSPEDSSIYLCSVEGMNTEAFFGQGTRLTVV.

This clonotype was detected only a few times. The chain links TRBV28 to TRBJ2-7; the D is unclear. V was clipped by 3 bases and J by 4 bases, with 7 bases between them. Germline V gene lookup returns CDR1 MDHEN and CDR2 SYDVKM. The CDR3 consists of 12 residues. Written as DNA, the CDR3 is TGTGCCAGCAGTTTTAGTCGATACGAGCAGTACTTC. It encodes CASSFSRYEQYF.

This clonotype was recorded a few times. The chain couples TRBV18 to TRBJ2-3, with D possibly TRBD1 on 5 matching bases. The length of the CDR3 is 16 residues. Germline loops: CDR1 KGHSH, CDR2 LQKENI. V lost 0 bases to trimming and J lost 1 base, with 11 bases between them. The DNA for the CDR3 is TGTGCCAGCTCACCACCCCAGGGATTCGGCACAGATACGCAGTATTTT. Its translation: CASSPPQGFGTDTQYF. Full variable domain (outside the CDR3, taken from reference TRBV18 and TRBJ2-3): NAGVMQNPRHLVRRRGQEARLRCSPMKGHSHVYWYRQLPEEGLKFMVYLQKENIIDESGMPKERFSAEFPKEGPSILRIQQVVRGDSAAYFCASSPPQGFGTDTQYFGPGTRLTVL.

This clonotype showed up just a few times. This rearrangement joins TRBV15 to TRBJ2-1; D unclear. Germline V gene sequence: CDR1 LNHNV, CDR2 YYDKDF (reference sequence). The CDR3 length is 13 residues. Trimming took off 1 base at V and 9 bases at J, with 10 bases between the two ends. CDR3 region: CATSRGVEVEQFF. CDR3 nucleotides: TGTGCCACCAGCAGAGGTGTTGAGGTTGAGCAGTTCTTC.

The rearrangement links TRBV4-3 to TRBJ2-7; no firm D call. This CDR3 is 14 amino acids long. The germline V gene encodes CDR1 LGHNA and CDR2 YSLEER. Deletions cut 0 bases from V and 3 bases from J, with 9 bases between. CDR3 DNA sequence: TGCGCCAGCAGCCAAGACAGAATGATCTACGAGCAGTACTTC. It translates to CASSQDRMIYEQYF.

This clonotype was found a few times. The chain carries TRBV18 and TRBJ2-1, with a possible D match to TRBD2 (5 bases). CDR1 and CDR2 (germline): KGHSH, LQKENI. CDR3 length equals 15 residues. V lost 0 bases and J 7 bases, leaving 13 bases between the germline ends. CDR3 bases: TGTGCCAGCTCACCACCGGACTCTGCTACGAATGAGCAGTTCTTC. It encodes CASSPPDSATNEQFF.

The table lists this clonotype with a few counts. V usage is TRBV20-1 and J usage is TRBJ2-2; a possible D gene is TRBD2 (5 bases). The CDR3 has 14 residues. The V and J ends lost 6 bases and 1 base respectively, with 12 bases between them. Germline V gene lookup returns CDR1 DFQATT and CDR2 SNEGSKA (reference sequence). The CDR3 here is CSAMGAVNTGELFF. Here the CDR3 DNA reads TGCAGTGCAATGGGAGCAGTGAACACCGGGGAGCTGTTTTTT.

This clonotype appeared many times. J is TRBJ2-1 and V is TRBV2; the match to TRBD2 covers 8 bases. Germline CDR1 and CDR2: SNHLY and FYNNEI. V shed 8 bases, J shed 6 bases, and the junction held 6 bases outside the gene matches. The CDR3 has 13 amino acids. CDR3 loop: CASGREAFNEQFF. In DNA, the CDR3 is TGTGCCAGCGGGCGGGAGGCATTCAATGAGCAGTTCTTC.

The chain joins TRBV28 to TRBJ2-7, with TRBD1 identical over 8 bases. The CDR3 runs to 16 residues. CDR1 and CDR2 (germline): MDHEN, SYDVKM. Germline trimming cut 2 bases from V and 3 bases from J; bases unmatched to any gene: 9. Written as DNA, the CDR3 is TGTGCCAGCAGTTTAGCCGGCAGGGGGCAAAGCTACGAGCAGTACTTC. This codes for CASSLAGRGQSYEQYF. The full variable domain, its missing parts supplied by reference TRBV28 and TRBJ2-7, is DVKVTQSSRYLVKRTGEKVFLECVQDMDHENMFWYRQDPGLGLRLIYFSYDVKMKEKGDIPEGYSVSREKKERFSLILESASTNQTSMYLCASSLAGRGQSYEQYFGPGTRLTVT.

This clonotype was recorded a few times. The chain links TRBV6-2 or TRBV6-3 to TRBJ2-3; 15 bases align to TRBD2. Germline CDR1 and CDR2: MNHEY and SVGEGT. Trimming removed 6 bases from V and 6 bases from J; junction bases left unmatched: 10. This CDR3 is built from 17 residues. The chain's CDR3 is CASSPGGTSGRMDTQYF. The CDR3, as DNA: TGTGCCAGCAGCCCCGGAGGGACTAGCGGGAGGATGGATACGCAGTATTTT.

The V call is TRBV5-1, the J call TRBJ2-7, with TRBD2 identical over 7 bases. V lost 5 bases and J lost 2; bases outside the gene matches: 4. Germline V gene data show CDR1 as SGHRS and CDR2 as YFSETQ. The CDR3 has 13 amino acids. In nucleotides, the CDR3 is TGCGCCAGCAGAACTAGCGCTCCCTACGAGCAGTACTTC. Translated: CASRTSAPYEQYF. The variable domain in full, with the rest retrieved from reference TRBV5-1 and TRBJ2-7, is KAGVTQTPRYLIKTRGQQVTLSCSPISGHRSVSWYQQTPGQGLQFLFEYFSETQRNKGNFPGRFSGRQFSNSRSEMNVSTLELGDSALYLCASRTSAPYEQYFGPGTRLTVT.

This clonotype has a handful of counts. The gene calls are TRBV6-5 and TRBJ2-2; 12 bases fit TRBD2. V lost 8 bases and J lost 5; bases outside the gene matches: 12. The CDR3 totals 17 residues. Germline CDR1 reads MNHEY; CDR2 reads SVGAGI. The CDR3 protein is CASVRLAGAVGTGELFF. The CDR3 DNA reads TGTGCCAGCGTTAGACTAGCGGGAGCTGTAGGAACCGGGGAGCTGTTTTTT.

CDR3 coding DNA: TGCAGTGCTAGTGACCCGGGACAGGGACTCTCCTACGAGCAGTACTTC. This gives the protein CSASDPGQGLSYEQYF. The rearrangement joins TRBV20-1 to TRBJ2-7; 9 positions match TRBD1. The CDR3 contains 16 residues. The V and J ends lost 3 bases and 0 bases, in that order; junction bases with no gene match: 9. Germline CDR1 and CDR2: DFQATT and SNEGSKA (reference sequence).

V and J are TRBV20-1 and TRBJ2-1; 9 bases line up with TRBD2. V lost 5 bases and J lost 5; bases outside the gene matches: 10. Per the germline V gene, CDR1 is DFQATT and CDR2 is SNEGSKA (reference sequence). This CDR3 is built from 15 residues. This CDR3 is CSAFLSGRTDNEQFF. In nucleotides, the CDR3 is TGCAGTGCTTTCTTAAGCGGGAGGACCGACAATGAGCAGTTCTTC.

This clonotype was detected only a few times. The chain uses TRBV4-3 and TRBJ2-7, with D perhaps matching TRBD2 (7 bases). V lost 0 bases and J lost 6, with 15 bases in between. The CDR3 runs to 15 residues. Germline CDR1 reads LGHNA; CDR2 reads YSLEER. The CDR3 loop is CASSQEPLGGGEQYF. In nucleotides, the CDR3 is TGCGCCAGCAGCCAAGAACCCCTAGGGGGGGGCGAGCAGTACTTC.

J is TRBJ1-5 and V is TRBV20-1; a weak D match, TRBD1 (5 bases). The V gene lost 3 bases and the J gene lost 1 base, with 13 bases spanning the gap. The CDR3 runs 15 residues. CDR1 is DFQATT, CDR2 SNEGSKA, per germline (reference sequence). CDR3 region: CSASALDISNQPQHF. For the CDR3, the DNA is TGCAGTGCTAGCGCTTTGGACATCAGCAATCAGCCCCAGCATTTT.

This clonotype has a count of ten or more. The chain employs TRBV15 and TRBJ1-6; D is possibly TRBD1 (5 bases). V gave up 1 base and J gave up 3 bases, with 16 bases separating them. The CDR3 runs 18 residues. From germline, CDR1 is LNHNV and CDR2 YYDKDF (reference sequence). The DNA of the CDR3 is TGTGCCACCAGCAGAGGACCTGTAGCCGGGGGCTATAATTCACCCCTCCACTTT. Translation: CATSRGPVAGGYNSPLHF.

This clonotype was seen only a few times. The chain has TRBV7-2 and TRBJ2-7; the D gene is possibly TRBD2 (5 bases). With 1 base removed from V and 2 bases from J, the gap between germline ends came to 15 bases. The V gene's germline CDR1 is SGHTA and CDR2 FQGNSA. CDR3 length: 16 amino acids. The chain's CDR3 is CASSLVGLAAAYEQYF. As DNA, the CDR3 is TGTGCCAGCAGCTTAGTGGGTCTAGCTGCGGCCTACGAGCAGTACTTC.

The chain couples TRBV20-1 to TRBJ2-3; possibly TRBD1 for D (5 bases). The germline V gene encodes CDR1 DFQATT and CDR2 SNEGSKA (reference sequence). This CDR3 spans 15 amino acids. The ends were cut back, 0 bases at V and 1 base at J, with 11 bases in the middle. CDR3 DNA sequence: TGCAGTGCTAGAGAAAGACAGAGCGGCACAGATACGCAGTATTTT. Translation: CSARERQSGTDTQYF.

The chain uses TRBV5-1 and TRBJ2-3, with D possibly being TRBD1 (5 bases). Trimming took 4 bases from V and 3 from J, leaving 15 bases between them. CDR1 SGHRS and CDR2 YFSETQ come from the germline V gene. This CDR3 has 15 residues. Here the CDR3 DNA reads TGCGCCAGCAGCCCCTCAGGGTGGGCAACAGATACGCAGTATTTT. Amino acid sequence: CASSPSGWATDTQYF.

The gene calls are TRBV20-1 and TRBJ1-2; 7 bases match TRBD1. Germline V gene lookup returns CDR1 DFQATT and CDR2 SNEGSKA (reference sequence). This CDR3 is 13 amino acids long. V shed 3 bases, J shed 1 base, and the junction held 2 bases outside the gene matches. The CDR3 reads CSARDRNNYGYTF. The CDR3 coding sequence is TGCAGTGCTAGGGACAGGAATAACTATGGCTACACCTTC.

This chain joins TRBV7-2 and TRBJ2-7, with 9 bases fitting TRBD1. This CDR3 is built from 17 residues. The germline V gene encodes CDR1 SGHTA and CDR2 FQGNSA. The V gene end was trimmed by 7 bases and the J gene end by 6 bases; junction bases not matched to a gene: 19. The CDR3 DNA sequence: TGTGCCAGCAACTCGGGGCCGGGGGACAGGGTCTTAAGCGAGCAGTACTTC. Protein sequence: CASNSGPGDRVLSEQYF.

Only a few counts were recorded for this clonotype. The J gene is TRBJ2-6, the V gene TRBV10-3; D unclear. Trimming cost V 10 bases and J 0 bases, with 7 bases left between them. This CDR3 contains 13 residues. Per germline, CDR1 ENHRY and CDR2 SYGVKD. The CDR3 spells CASRTSGANVLTF. The CDR3 DNA sequence: TGTGCCAGTAGAACCTCTGGGGCCAACGTCCTGACTTTC.

This sequence joins TRBV6-2 or TRBV6-3 and TRBJ2-3, with 7 bases identical to TRBD1. Trimming removed 0 bases from V and 2 bases from J; junction bases left unmatched: 5. CDR1 and CDR2 (germline): MNHEY, SVGEGT. The CDR3 runs 16 residues. The CDR3: CASSYSPGQYTDTQYF. The CDR3 nucleotides read TGTGCCAGCAGTTACTCCCCGGGACAGTACACAGATACGCAGTATTTT.

J is TRBJ2-3 and V is TRBV6-6; no definite D call. This CDR3 spans 13 amino acids. Germline values: CDR1 MNHNY, CDR2 SVGAGI (reference sequence). V dropped 6 bases and J dropped 7 bases, with 14 bases sitting between them. CDR3 bases: TGTGCCAGCAGACCCGGGCCCTCACATACGCAGTATTTT. Translated, it gives CASRPGPSHTQYF.

This clonotype was detected a few times. The chain has TRBV11-3 and TRBJ2-1; no clear D gene. V was pared by 2 bases and J by 6 bases, with 8 bases between. Germline CDR1 is SGHNT and CDR2 is YENEEA. The length of the CDR3 is 13 residues. CDR3 amino acids: CASSLSPSNEQFF. The DNA of the CDR3 is TGTGCCAGCAGCTTAAGTCCGAGCAATGAGCAGTTCTTC.